The entry that follows covers one T cell receptor (beta chain) sequence. The target antigen is unknown. These data are taken from a study of T cell repertoires in cytomegalovirus infection. Background on the study: Public signatures in TCR beta pointed to CMV infection and matching HLA type.

This CDR3 is built from 15 residues. Losses at the gene ends were 6 bases for V and 4 bases for J; bases not matched to a gene: 10. Germline V gene lookup returns CDR1 DFQATT and CDR2 SNEGSKA (reference sequence). Study conclusions and caveats: Summed public TCR beta family frequency identified CMV carriers bearing the relevant HLA. Dominating the ex vivo response were HLA-C-restricted CMV-specific TCR beta clonotypes.

MiXCR, applied by TCRdb to the reads, yields one record per CDR3 protein. The sample records around 440,000 distinct CDR3 sequences, around 11% being singletons. Sequenced material: PBMCs. The receptor's source is a human donor in good health (CMV status not recorded). Some clones in this sample may be carry-over from other donors' samples. This chain joins TRBV20-1 and TRBJ2-3; the match to TRBD2 covers 10 bases. In nucleotides, the CDR3 is TGCAGTGCGGGTGGGACTAGCGTTGGCGCAGATACGCAGTATTTT. Its protein is CSAGGTSVGADTQYF.